Each of the 22 T cell receptor beta chains below was sequenced from the same sample in a study of blood T cells in healthy people across ages. For the second PCR, which ran for 7 to 11 cycles, a sample-barcoded 5' primer and a J-beta primer mix were used. TCRdb fed the 5' RACE reads into MiXCR, producing one record per CDR3 protein. Of 850,000 to 1,300,000 distinct CDR3 sequences listed, 40% to 45% are singletons. Sequences were obtained from blood. The receptors stem from a woman aged 55-75 years in good health.

This clonotype was counted between two and nine times. The V and J genes are TRBV20-1 and TRBJ1-1; D is possibly TRBD1 (5 bases). CDR3 length equals 16 residues. The V end was cut by 0 bases, the J end by 5 bases, with 19 bases between. Germline CDR1 is DFQATT and CDR2 is SNEGSKA (reference sequence). CDR3 sequence: CSARDIGEGVRTEAFF. For the CDR3, the DNA is TGCAGTGCTAGAGATATCGGGGAAGGGGTCCGGACTGAAGCTTTCTTT.

This clonotype has only a few counts. The V gene is TRBV5-1, the J gene TRBJ2-5, with D hard to call. V was pared by 0 bases and J by 1 base, with 10 bases between. The CDR3 extends over 15 amino acids. The germline CDR1 and CDR2 sequences are SGHRS and YFSETQ. CDR3 region: CASSLDLGIQETQYF. The CDR3 region has the DNA TGCGCCAGCAGCTTGGATTTGGGGATCCAAGAGACCCAGTACTTC.

The chain is built from TRBV30 and TRBJ2-4; D possibly corresponds to TRBD2 (6 bases). Germline V gene data show CDR1 as GTSNPN and CDR2 as SVGIG (reference sequence). The CDR3 extends over 14 amino acids. The ends were cut back, 8 bases at V and 13 bases at J, with 27 bases in the middle. The CDR3 reads CAGDPTGGSEAQYF. CDR3 bases: TGTGCCGGCGACCCAACTGGGGGGTCAGAGGCCCAGTACTTC.

This rearrangement joins TRBV4-2 to TRBJ2-1, with 10 bases identical to TRBD1. Germline lookup yields CDR1 LGHNA and CDR2 YNFKEQ. The CDR3 loop spans 16 amino acids. V shed 4 bases and J 2 bases; nucleotides not matched to a gene: 5. CDR3 loop: CASSPGGTGAYNEQFF. Here the CDR3 DNA reads TGTGCCAGCAGCCCTGGCGGGACAGGGGCCTACAATGAGCAGTTCTTC.

The V call is TRBV4-2, the J call TRBJ2-7; 9 bases are shared with TRBD2. The length of the CDR3 is 16 residues. V lost 1 base, J lost 3 bases, and 7 bases stayed unmatched. CDR1 is LGHNA and CDR2 is YNFKEQ in the germline V gene. The CDR3 reads CASSQGGSGSYYEQYF. In nucleotides, the CDR3 is TGTGCCAGCAGCCAAGGGGGTAGCGGGAGTTACTACGAGCAGTACTTC.

The chain has TRBV11-2 and TRBJ2-1; a possible D gene is TRBD1 (6 bases). The CDR3 runs to 12 residues. Deletions cut 4 bases from V and 9 bases from J, with 10 bases between. Germline V gene lookup returns CDR1 SGHAT and CDR2 FQNNGV. CDR3 bases: TGTGCCAGCAGCTCCACAGGGATTGAGCAGTTCTTC. It encodes CASSSTGIEQFF. Combining the CDR3 with reference TRBV11-2 and TRBJ2-1 gives the whole variable domain EAGVAQSPRYKIIEKRQSVAFWCNPISGHATLYWYQQILGQGPKLLIQFQNNGVVDDSQLPKDRFSAERLKGVDSTLKIQPAKLEDSAVYLCASSSTGIEQFFGPGTRLTVL.

The rearrangement joins TRBV6-6 to TRBJ2-3; tentatively, D is TRBD2 (7 bases). The germline gives CDR1 MNHNY, CDR2 SVGAGI (reference sequence). There are 13 residues in the CDR3. Trimming cost V 7 bases and J 5 bases, with 13 bases left between them. CDR3 in amino acids: CASIIGGGDTQYF. In DNA, the CDR3 is TGTGCCAGCATCATAGGGGGGGGAGATACGCAGTATTTT.

This clonotype was seen a few times. The rearrangement links TRBV5-1 to TRBJ2-3; 11 bases fit TRBD2. The V gene end was trimmed by 4 bases and the J gene end by 2 bases; junction bases not matched to a gene: 3. The CDR3 has 15 amino acids. Germline V gene sequence: CDR1 SGHRS, CDR2 YFSETQ. The CDR3 is CASSETSGNTDTQYF. CDR3 DNA sequence: TGCGCCAGCAGCGAGACTAGCGGGAACACAGATACGCAGTATTTT.

The V and J genes are TRBV7-9 and TRBJ2-1; a weak D match, TRBD1 (7 bases). V shed 5 bases and J shed 5 bases, with 25 bases lying between them. CDR1 is SEHNR and CDR2 is FQNEAQ in the germline V gene (reference sequence). The CDR3 spans 18 residues. The DNA of the CDR3 is TGTGCCAGCAGCCAGGGGGGATTCCGGGACTTCCTCCACAATGAGCAGTTCTTC. It yields the protein CASSQGGFRDFLHNEQFF.

The J gene is TRBJ1-2, the V gene TRBV28; D call uncertain. Germline CDR1 MDHEN, CDR2 SYDVKM. Trimming shortened V by 3 bases and J by 8 bases, and 13 bases separated the two germline ends. This CDR3 region has 13 residues. CDR3 nucleotide sequence: TGTGCCAGCAGTTTCCCGGCCAGCGTGGGCTACACCTTC. It is translated as CASSFPASVGYTF.

This clonotype was seen a handful of times. V and J are TRBV20-1 and TRBJ1-1; D gene ambiguous. The ends were cut back, 7 bases at V and 1 base at J, with 10 bases in the middle. Looked up from germline, CDR1 is DFQATT and CDR2 is SNEGSKA (reference sequence). The CDR3 loop spans 12 amino acids. CDR3 in DNA: TGCAGTGTTGAATTGAAGAACACTGAAGCTTTCTTT. Translating it yields CSVELKNTEAFF.

This chain joins TRBV14 and TRBJ2-6, with D unresolved. CDR1 is SGHDN, CDR2 FVKESK, per germline. The CDR3 consists of 16 residues. Between the trimmed V and J ends, which lost 4 bases and 0 bases, there was a span of 10 bases. This chain's CDR3 is CASSPQWGSGANVLTF. In DNA, the CDR3 is TGTGCCAGCAGCCCGCAGTGGGGCTCTGGGGCCAACGTCCTGACTTTC.

In the case of this clonotype: A read error may produce the germline difference seen at one junction end. The chain is built from TRBV9 and TRBJ1-6; D may be TRBD1 (5 bases). CDR1 is SGDLS, CDR2 YYNGEE, per germline. The CDR3 runs 16 residues. CDR3: CASSASGANKIGPPHF. The DNA of the CDR3 is TGTGCCAGCAGCGCCTCCGGGGCAAACAAAATCGGACCCCCCCACTTT.

A few counts support this clonotype. The J gene is TRBJ2-1, the V gene TRBV10-3, with D perhaps matching TRBD1 or TRBD2 (5 bases each). Per the germline V gene, CDR1 is ENHRY and CDR2 is SYGVKD. V lost 7 bases and J 2 bases, leaving 15 bases between the germline ends. This CDR3 contains 15 residues. CDR3 sequence reads: CAINGGQGPYNEQFF. The DNA of the CDR3 is TGTGCCATCAATGGCGGGCAGGGCCCCTACAATGAGCAGTTCTTC.

The chain joins TRBV4-3 to TRBJ1-3; D might be TRBD1 (6 bases). This CDR3 contains 16 residues. Germline-derived CDR1 and CDR2 are LGHNA and YSLEER. V lost 1 base and J lost 4, with 14 bases in between. CDR3: CASSQAQTGTGNTIYF. In DNA, the CDR3 is TGCGCCAGCAGCCAAGCCCAAACAGGGACAGGAAACACCATATATTTT.

The chain recombines TRBV20-1 with TRBJ2-1; 8 bases are a match to TRBD2. Per the germline V gene, CDR1 is DFQATT and CDR2 is SNEGSKA (reference sequence). The length of the CDR3 is 17 residues. V lost 0 bases, J lost 4 bases, and 11 bases stayed unmatched. CDR3 region: CSARDPLLAGRYNEQFF. The CDR3 DNA follows: TGCAGTGCTAGAGATCCCCTCCTAGCGGGTAGATACAATGAGCAGTTCTTC.

Concerning this clonotype: One junction end does not reproduce the germline sequence, and a read error may be involved. The CDR3 DNA reads TGTGCCAGCAGCTTAGTTAGAGCGGGGGACTACGAGCAGTGCTTC. Translated, it gives CASSLVRAGDYEQCF. J is TRBJ2-7 and V is TRBV7-9, with 8 nucleotides matching TRBD2. This CDR3 is 15 amino acids long. CDR1 and CDR2 (germline): SEHNR, FQNEAQ (reference sequence).

This clonotype has more than one count but fewer than ten. The V gene is TRBV29-1, the J gene TRBJ2-3, with D unresolved. V lost 3 bases and J lost 4, with 5 bases in between. The CDR3 has 11 residues. Germline CDR1 is SQVTM and CDR2 is ANQGSEA. Here the CDR3 DNA reads TGCAGCGTTGATGCGGCAGATACGCAGTATTTT. It is translated as CSVDAADTQYF.

The chain has TRBV16 and TRBJ2-1; 8 nucleotides line up with TRBD1. Per germline, CDR1 KGHSY and CDR2 FQNENV. V lost 1 base, J lost 2 bases, and 4 bases stayed unmatched. This CDR3 has 16 residues. CDR3 DNA sequence: TGTGCCAGCAGCCAATACTGGGACAGGCCCTACAATGAGCAGTTCTTC. Amino acid sequence: CASSQYWDRPYNEQFF.

The DNA for the CDR3 is TGTGCCAGCAGCTCAAGGACAGCTAGGAACGAGCAGTACTTC. Encoded protein: CASSSRTARNEQYF. V and J are TRBV13 and TRBJ2-7, with TRBD1 as a possible D gene (6 bases). V lost 4 bases to trimming and J lost 5 bases, with 15 bases between them. In germline, CDR1 is PRHDT, CDR2 FYEKMQ (reference sequence). The CDR3 runs 14 residues.

This chain uses TRBV18 with TRBJ2-1; a weak D match, TRBD1 (5 bases). Germline V gene lookup returns CDR1 KGHSH and CDR2 LQKENI. There are 17 residues in the CDR3. The V and J ends lost 2 bases and 0 bases respectively, with 14 bases between them. Here the CDR3 reads CASSPGAVLRSYNEQFF. The CDR3 bases are TGTGCCAGCTCACCAGGGGCGGTATTACGCTCCTACAATGAGCAGTTCTTC.

This clonotype has a handful of counts. This rearrangement joins TRBV29-1 to TRBJ2-1; D gene unclear. The germline V and J ends were trimmed by 6 bases and 8 bases, with 20 bases remaining between them. Germline values: CDR1 SQVTM, CDR2 ANQGSEA. The CDR3 totals 14 residues. The chain's CDR3 is CSVPQTLVSDEQFF. DNA for the CDR3: TGCAGCGTCCCCCAGACCTTGGTGTCGGATGAGCAGTTCTTC.